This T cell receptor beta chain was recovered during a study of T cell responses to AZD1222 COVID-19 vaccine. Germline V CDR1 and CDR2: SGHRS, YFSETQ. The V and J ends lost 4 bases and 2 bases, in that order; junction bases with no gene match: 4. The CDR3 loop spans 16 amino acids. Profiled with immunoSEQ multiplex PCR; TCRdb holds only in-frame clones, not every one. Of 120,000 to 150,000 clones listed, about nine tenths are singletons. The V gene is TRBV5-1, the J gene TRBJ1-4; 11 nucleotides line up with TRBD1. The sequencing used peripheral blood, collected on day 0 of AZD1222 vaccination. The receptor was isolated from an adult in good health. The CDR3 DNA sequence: TGCGCCAGCAGCCCGGACAGGGGGCCGACTAATGAAAAACTGTTTTTT. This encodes CASSPDRGPTNEKLFF.